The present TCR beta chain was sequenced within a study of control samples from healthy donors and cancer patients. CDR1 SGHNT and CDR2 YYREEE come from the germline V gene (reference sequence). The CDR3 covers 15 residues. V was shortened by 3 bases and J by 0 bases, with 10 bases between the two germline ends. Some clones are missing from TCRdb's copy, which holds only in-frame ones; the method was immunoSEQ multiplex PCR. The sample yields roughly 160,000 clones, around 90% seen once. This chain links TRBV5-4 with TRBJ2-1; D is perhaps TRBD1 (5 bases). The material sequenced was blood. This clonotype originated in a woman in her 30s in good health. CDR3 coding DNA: TGTGCCAGCAGCTCGACAGCGACCTCCTACAATGAGCAGTTCTTC. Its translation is CASSSTATSYNEQFF. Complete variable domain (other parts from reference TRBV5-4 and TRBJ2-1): ETGVTQSPTHLIKTRGQQVTLRCSSQSGHNTVSWYQQALGQGPQFIFQYYREEENGRGNFPPRFSGLQFPNYSSELNVNALELDDSALYLCASSSTATSYNEQFFGPGTRLTVL.